The source of this T cell receptor beta chain is a study of blood T cells in healthy people across ages. Study results and limitations: Estimated diversity that came from one million T cells was considered an underestimate.

With regard to this clonotype: Its antigen remains unknown.

V lost 3 bases to trimming and J lost 5 bases; unmatched junction nucleotides: 20. CDR1 is KGHSH and CDR2 is LQKENI in the germline V gene. The CDR3 contains 19 residues. Using a J-beta primer mix together with a sample-barcoded 5' primer, a second PCR was run for roughly 6 to 12 cycles. MiXCR, run by TCRdb on the 5' RACE reads, gives a single entry per CDR3 protein. Of roughly 680,000 distinct CDR3 sequences listed, 45% to 60% were seen once; the top ten hold roughly 13%. The chain uses TRBV18 and TRBJ1-2, with 8 nucleotides matching TRBD1. This sequence originates from a woman older than 75 in good health. Sample: blood. The CDR3 protein is CASSPLDAARGPTPYGYTF. In nucleotides, the CDR3 is TGTGCCAGCTCACCTCTCGACGCCGCCAGGGGGCCTACACCTTATGGCTACACCTTC.